This T cell receptor (beta chain) is from a study of blood T cell repertoires in COVID-19. Across the whole study: Researchers got acute and convalescent COVID-19 samples from the United States, Italy and Spain. Nucleic acid was either cDNA or gDNA, and it came from T cells, B-cell-depleted T cells, or PBMCs.

Study processing details: Amplifying reference gene primers gave estimates of nucleated cell counts. TCRdb's copy holds only in-frame clones and misses some; the assay was immunoSEQ multiplex PCR. V and J calls and clone size come straight from that table; D and trimming were deduced from the DNA. The data show over 55,000 clones, with around 87% seen just once and approximately 8% held by the top ten. CDR1 is LNHDA, CDR2 SQIVND, per germline (reference sequence). Trimming cost V 0 bases and J 4 bases; bases outside gene matches: 8. The CDR3 extends over 17 amino acids. Sequencing was performed on peripheral blood. This TCR was recovered from a man between 45 and 60 years old with active COVID-19. The V call is TRBV19, the J call TRBJ1-5, with 8 bases that match TRBD1. CDR3 loop: CASSIEFWTGKNQPQHF. DNA of the CDR3: TGTGCCAGTAGTATAGAGTTCTGGACAGGGAAAAATCAGCCCCAGCATTTT.